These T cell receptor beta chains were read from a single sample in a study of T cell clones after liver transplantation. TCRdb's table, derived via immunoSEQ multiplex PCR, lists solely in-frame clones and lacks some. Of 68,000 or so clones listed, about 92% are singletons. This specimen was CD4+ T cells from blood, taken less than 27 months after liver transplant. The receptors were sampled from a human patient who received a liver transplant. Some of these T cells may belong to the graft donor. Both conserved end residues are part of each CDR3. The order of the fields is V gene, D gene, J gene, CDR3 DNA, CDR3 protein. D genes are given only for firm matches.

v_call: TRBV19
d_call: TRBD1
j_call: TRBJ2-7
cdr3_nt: TGTGCCAGTAGTATCGGGGGGACAGGGGGCTACGAGCAGTACTTC
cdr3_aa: CASSIGGTGGYEQYF

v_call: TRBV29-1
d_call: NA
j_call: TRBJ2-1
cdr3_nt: TGCAGCGTTGACTCCGGGGATGTGCAGTTCTTC
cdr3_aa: CSVDSGDVQFF

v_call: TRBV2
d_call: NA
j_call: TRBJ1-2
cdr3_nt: TGTGCCAGCAGACCAGGGGCATCCAACTATGGCTACACCTTC
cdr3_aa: CASRPGASNYGYTF

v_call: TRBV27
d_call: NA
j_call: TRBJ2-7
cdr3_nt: TGTGCCAGCAGCCGGGCAGCTGACTCCTACGAGCAGTACTTC
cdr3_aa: CASSRAADSYEQYF

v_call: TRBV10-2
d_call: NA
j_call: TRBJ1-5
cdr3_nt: TGCGCCAGCAGTCACGCATGGACCAATCAGCCCCAGCATTTT
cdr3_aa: CASSHAWTNQPQHF

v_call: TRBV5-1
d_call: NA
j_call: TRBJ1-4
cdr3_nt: TGCGCCAGCAGCGCCGCCGGGGCCAAGGAAAAACTGTTTTTT
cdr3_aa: CASSAAGAKEKLFF

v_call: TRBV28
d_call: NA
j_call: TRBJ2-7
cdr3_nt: TGTGCCAGCAGTCCCGACTACGAGCAGTACTTC
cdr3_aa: CASSPDYEQYF

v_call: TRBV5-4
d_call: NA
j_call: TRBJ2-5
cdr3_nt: TGTGCCAGCAGCCCACCGGATGGGCGGGAGACCCAGTACTTC
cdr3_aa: CASSPPDGRETQYF

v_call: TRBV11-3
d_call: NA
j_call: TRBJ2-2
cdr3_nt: TGTGCCAGCAGCCGGGGTGGGGCGAACACCGGGGAGCTGTTTTTT
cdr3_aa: CASSRGGANTGELFF

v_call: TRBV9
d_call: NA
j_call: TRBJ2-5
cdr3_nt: TGTGCCAGCAGCGGACGAGGGGGGCCCGGTGAGACCCAGTACTTC
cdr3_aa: CASSGRGGPGETQYF

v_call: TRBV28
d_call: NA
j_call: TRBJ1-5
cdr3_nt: TGTGCCAGCAGTCCTAGCAGAGGAAGTAATCAGCCCCAGCATTTT
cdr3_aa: CASSPSRGSNQPQHF

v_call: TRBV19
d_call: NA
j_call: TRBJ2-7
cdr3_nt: TGTGCCAGTAGTCCCGTAGACAGTCCGGAGCAGTACTTC
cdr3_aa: CASSPVDSPEQYF

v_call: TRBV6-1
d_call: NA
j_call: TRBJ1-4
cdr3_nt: TGTGCCAGCAGTGAATTGGGGCGGCCTCATGAAAAACTGTTTTTT
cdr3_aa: CASSELGRPHEKLFF

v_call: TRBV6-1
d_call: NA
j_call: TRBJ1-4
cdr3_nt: TGTGCCAGCAGACGGACGGGAAATGAAAAACTGTTTTTT
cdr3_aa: CASRRTGNEKLFF

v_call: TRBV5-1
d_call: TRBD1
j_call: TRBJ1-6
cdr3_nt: TGCGCCAGCAGCTTGGAGGGACAGAATAATTCACCCCTCCACTTT
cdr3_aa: CASSLEGQNNSPLHF

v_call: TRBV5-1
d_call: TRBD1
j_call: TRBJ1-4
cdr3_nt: TGCGCCAGCACCAGGGGGTCGGCAACTAATGAAAAACTGTTTTTT
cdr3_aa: CASTRGSATNEKLFF

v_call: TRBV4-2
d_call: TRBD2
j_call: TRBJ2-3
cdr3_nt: TGTGCCAGCAGCCGGGGACTAGCGGGAGGGCCCTTCACAGATACGCAGTATTTT
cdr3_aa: CASSRGLAGGPFTDTQYF

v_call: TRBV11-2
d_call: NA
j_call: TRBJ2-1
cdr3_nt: TGTGCCAGCAGCTTAGATTTGGCCACCAATGAGCAGTTCTTC
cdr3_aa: CASSLDLATNEQFF

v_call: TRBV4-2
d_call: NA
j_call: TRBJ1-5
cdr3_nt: TGTGCCAGCAGCCAAGAAGCGGCCGACCCATGGCCCCAGCATTTT
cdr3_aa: CASSQEAADPWPQHF

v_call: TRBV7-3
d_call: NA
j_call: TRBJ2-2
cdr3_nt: TGTGCCAGCAGCCCCGCAGCGAACACCGGGGAGCTGTTTTTT
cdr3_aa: CASSPAANTGELFF

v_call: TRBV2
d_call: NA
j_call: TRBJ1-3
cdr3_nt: TGTGCCAGCACGGAGACAGCCGGAAACACCATATATTTT
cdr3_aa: CASTETAGNTIYF

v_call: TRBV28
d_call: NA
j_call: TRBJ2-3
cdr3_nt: TGTGCCAGCAGTTTAGGGTATACGCAGTATTTT
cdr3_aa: CASSLGYTQYF

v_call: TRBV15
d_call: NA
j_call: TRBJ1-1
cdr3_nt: TGTGCCACCAGCTTGGGGGGCCTCACTGAAGCTTTCTTT
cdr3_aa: CATSLGGLTEAFF

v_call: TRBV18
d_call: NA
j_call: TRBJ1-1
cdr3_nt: TGTGCCAGCTCACTCGGGACCAGCGGGAACACTGAAGCTTTCTTT
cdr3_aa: CASSLGTSGNTEAFF

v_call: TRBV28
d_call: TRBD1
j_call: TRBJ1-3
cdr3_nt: TGTGCCAGCACCAACGGGGACAGCCGAAACACCATATATTTT
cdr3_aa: CASTNGDSRNTIYF

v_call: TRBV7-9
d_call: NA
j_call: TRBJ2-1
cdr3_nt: TGTGCCAGCAGCTTAGAGTCAGGCGATGAGCAGTTCTTC
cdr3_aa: CASSLESGDEQFF

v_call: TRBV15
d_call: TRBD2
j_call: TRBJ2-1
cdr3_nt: TGTGCCACCAGCACGGGACTAGCGGTCAATGAGCAGTTCTTC
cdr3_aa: CATSTGLAVNEQFF